Listed here are 21 T cell receptor beta chains from one sample, sequenced in a study of identical twins. One entry per CDR3 protein, called by TCRdb with MiXCR from the 5' RACE reads. The sample lists 240,000 or so distinct CDR3 sequences, under 12% occurring once. Sequenced: memory T cells sorted from blood. The receptors were gathered from a middle-aged man in good health.

This clonotype occurred a few times. This sequence joins TRBV7-2 and TRBJ2-3, with TRBD2 identical over 8 bases. This CDR3 has 16 amino acids. The germline gives CDR1 SGHTA, CDR2 FQGNSA. The V gene end was trimmed by 2 bases and the J gene end by 4 bases; junction bases not matched to a gene: 8. The CDR3 DNA reads TGTGCCAGCAGCTTATTCGGGGGGGCCCGGGCAGATACGCAGTATTTT. This translates into CASSLFGGARADTQYF.

The chain links TRBV11-2 to TRBJ1-1, with TRBD1 as a possible D gene (5 bases). V dropped 5 bases and J dropped 6 bases, with 28 bases sitting between them. CDR3 length: 18 residues. Germline V gene sequence: CDR1 SGHAT, CDR2 FQNNGV. CDR3 residues: CASSLTFDSRGRKPEAFF. The CDR3 nucleotides read TGTGCCAGCAGCCTAACCTTTGATTCACGGGGGAGGAAGCCTGAAGCTTTCTTT.

This clonotype showed up many times. The rearrangement links TRBV20-1 to TRBJ2-7; weak D call: TRBD1 (6 bases). Trimming removed 1 base from V and 3 bases from J, with 19 bases in between. The CDR3 spans 16 residues. Germline lookup yields CDR1 DFQATT and CDR2 SNEGSKA (reference sequence). The CDR3: CSARGLVGAKVYEQYF. Here the CDR3 DNA reads TGCAGTGCTAGAGGTCTGGTGGGGGCTAAAGTCTACGAGCAGTACTTC.

This clonotype was observed many times. The chain employs TRBV15 and TRBJ1-5; a weak D match, TRBD1 (5 bases). The V gene's germline CDR1 is LNHNV and CDR2 YYDKDF (reference sequence). Trimming removed 0 bases at V and 5 bases at J, with 8 bases between. This CDR3 is 14 amino acids long. CDR3 in amino acids: CATSREGQHQPQHF. The CDR3, as DNA: TGTGCCACCAGCAGAGAGGGGCAGCATCAGCCCCAGCATTTT.

The gene calls are TRBV7-8 and TRBJ2-7, with 7 bases lining up with TRBD1. V lost 11 bases to trimming and J lost 0 bases; unmatched junction nucleotides: 10. This CDR3 has 14 amino acids. Germline values: CDR1 SGHVS, CDR2 FQNEAQ. The CDR3 region is CASISGQLSYEQYF. CDR3 in DNA: TGTGCCTCTATCTCGGGACAGCTCTCCTACGAGCAGTACTTC.

The chain links TRBV6-2 or TRBV6-3 to TRBJ1-5, with 9 bases that match TRBD1. Trimming at V came to 0 bases and at J to 1 base, leaving 10 bases not matched to a gene. This CDR3 region has 19 residues. Germline-derived CDR1 and CDR2 are MNHEY and SVGEGT. CDR3 in DNA: TGTGCCAGCAGTTACTCGCGAATTACAGGGGGCAGAAGCAATCAGCCCCAGCATTTT. Encoded protein: CASSYSRITGGRSNQPQHF.

This clonotype was recorded at least ten times. The chain links TRBV20-1 to TRBJ2-1; 7 bases match TRBD1. The CDR3 spans 14 residues. Per the germline V gene, CDR1 is DFQATT and CDR2 is SNEGSKA (reference sequence). V was clipped by 6 bases and J by 4 bases; unmatched bases: 9. CDR3 amino acids: CSAPTGPLYNEQFF. The CDR3 nucleotides read TGCAGTGCGCCGACAGGGCCCCTGTACAATGAGCAGTTCTTC.

This clonotype was observed many times. This chain connects TRBV27 to TRBJ1-1, with 8 bases fitting TRBD1. With V trimmed by 8 bases and J by 5 bases, 7 bases remained unmatched. This CDR3 has 13 amino acids. Germline values: CDR1 MNHEY, CDR2 SMNVEV (reference sequence). CDR3 sequence: CASARGRWTEAFF. The CDR3 DNA reads TGTGCCAGCGCCAGGGGGCGGTGGACTGAAGCTTTCTTT.

In its sample, this clonotype was seen a few times. The chain joins TRBV6-1 to TRBJ2-3; D gene uncertain. V was cut by 9 bases and J by 6 bases, with 7 bases left in between. The V gene's germline CDR1 is MNHNS and CDR2 SASEGT. CDR3 length equals 10 residues. The CDR3 reads CASYLDTQYF. In nucleotides, the CDR3 is TGTGCCAGTTACCTGGATACGCAGTATTTT.

This chain uses TRBV19 with TRBJ2-2; 10 bases line up with TRBD1. V lost 6 bases and J lost 3; bases outside the gene matches: 4. The CDR3 runs to 15 residues. Germline lookup yields CDR1 LNHDA and CDR2 SQIVND (reference sequence). CDR3: CASSGTGVYTGELFF. Written as DNA, the CDR3 is TGTGCCAGTAGCGGGACAGGGGTTTACACCGGGGAGCTGTTTTTT.

This clonotype was seen a handful of times. This chain's CDR3 is CASSPGQGRMNTEAFF. The CDR3, as DNA: TGTGCCAGCAGTCCGGGACAGGGGCGCATGAACACTGAAGCTTTCTTT. V usage is TRBV6-1 and J usage is TRBJ1-1; 10 bases align to TRBD1. Germline values: CDR1 MNHNS, CDR2 SASEGT. The CDR3 covers 16 residues. Trimming at V came to 5 bases and at J to 0 bases, leaving 6 bases not matched to a gene.

This clonotype has at least ten counts. This rearrangement joins TRBV6-2 or TRBV6-3 to TRBJ2-7, with D perhaps TRBD1 (5 bases). CDR1 and CDR2 (germline): MNHEY, SVGEGT. The CDR3 is made up of 13 amino acids. V lost 2 bases and J 2 bases, leaving 7 bases between the germline ends. The CDR3 here is CASSYRGTYEQYF. In DNA form, the CDR3 reads TGTGCCAGCAGTTACAGGGGAACCTACGAGCAGTACTTC.

This chain connects TRBV15 to TRBJ2-7; D could derive from TRBD1 or TRBD2 (6 bases each). The CDR3 consists of 14 residues. V was cut by 11 bases and J by 4 bases, with 21 bases left in between. Germline V gene sequence: CDR1 LNHNV, CDR2 YYDKDF (reference sequence). The CDR3, as DNA: TGTGCCTACCGGGCGGGACATGACGGGTACGAGCAGTACTTC. This codes for CAYRAGHDGYEQYF.

The sample holds a few counts of this clonotype. The J gene is TRBJ2-7, the V gene TRBV27; TRBD2 might be the D (6 bases). Trimming stripped 3 bases from V and 9 bases from J, with 15 bases between. From germline, CDR1 is MNHEY and CDR2 SMNVEV (reference sequence). This CDR3 is 13 amino acids long. DNA of the CDR3: TGTGCCAGCAGTTTGAGGGGCAGGGAGGCGCAGTACTTC. Protein sequence: CASSLRGREAQYF.

In its sample, this clonotype was seen many times. The genes are TRBV7-2 and TRBJ1-5; no clear D gene. Germline CDR1 reads SGHTA; CDR2 reads FQGNSA. V shed 6 bases and J shed 6 bases, with 12 bases lying between them. This CDR3 region has 13 residues. CDR3: CASSQHFGQPQHF. In nucleotides, the CDR3 is TGTGCCAGCAGTCAACACTTCGGTCAGCCCCAGCATTTT. Full variable domain (rest looked up from reference TRBV7-2 and TRBJ1-5): GAGVSQSPSNKVTEKGKDVELRCDPISGHTALYWYRQSLGQGLEFLIYFQGNSAPDKSGLPSDRFSAERTGGSVSTLTIQRTQQEDSAVYLCASSQHFGQPQHFGDGTRLSIL.

The CDR3 nucleotides are TGTGCCAGCTCACGTGTGCGAGATACGCAGTATTTT. It translates to CASSRVRDTQYF. The rearrangement links TRBV18 to TRBJ2-3; D is uncertain. V dropped 4 bases and J dropped 5 bases, with 7 bases sitting between them. This CDR3 region has 12 residues. The germline CDR1 and CDR2 sequences are KGHSH and LQKENI.

In regard to this clonotype: It is unclear where the CDR3 begins or ends on the DNA, so no DNA is shown, and the CDR3 is as TCRdb lists it. V gene TRBV3-1 combines with J gene TRBJ1-2. The germline V gene has CDR1 LGHDT and CDR2 YNNKEL (reference sequence). The CDR3 is 12 residues long, counting both termini. This CDR3 is CASSQGWGSGTF.

The chain uses TRBV29-1 and TRBJ2-7, with 8 nucleotides matching TRBD1. The V and J ends lost 0 bases and 6 bases, in that order; junction bases with no gene match: 10. The CDR3 is made up of 15 amino acids. Germline V lookup: CDR1 SQVTM, CDR2 ANQGSEA. In DNA form, the CDR3 reads TGCAGCGTTGAAGATGAGGGACAGGTTTTTCGCGAGCAGTACTTC. Translation gives CSVEDEGQVFREQYF.

This clonotype has a count of ten or more. The rearrangement links TRBV12-3 or TRBV12-4 to TRBJ1-6; 7 nucleotides agree with TRBD1. The CDR3 runs 14 residues. V was pared by 5 bases and J by 7 bases, with 5 bases of the junction left unmatched. The CDR3 bases are TGTGCCAGCAGTGGGACAGCACTAAATTCACCCCTCCACTTT. Translated, it gives CASSGTALNSPLHF.

This clonotype was recorded a few times. The J gene is TRBJ1-1, the V gene TRBV24-1, with 8 bases matching TRBD1. The CDR3 has 15 amino acids. Germline V CDR1 and CDR2: KGHDR, SFDVKD. Germline trimming cut 4 bases from V and 1 base from J; bases unmatched to any gene: 4. This CDR3 reads CATSDGGQGNTEAFF. Written as DNA, the CDR3 is TGTGCCACCAGTGACGGCGGACAGGGGAACACTGAAGCTTTCTTT.

This clonotype was observed at least ten times. This chain connects TRBV10-3 to TRBJ2-5; D unclear. The V end lost 4 bases, the J end lost 0 bases, and 3 bases lay between the germline ends. The CDR3 length is 12 residues. The V gene's germline CDR1 is ENHRY and CDR2 SYGVKD. The CDR3 reads CAISGDQETQYF. The DNA of the CDR3 is TGTGCCATCAGTGGGGACCAAGAGACCCAGTACTTC.